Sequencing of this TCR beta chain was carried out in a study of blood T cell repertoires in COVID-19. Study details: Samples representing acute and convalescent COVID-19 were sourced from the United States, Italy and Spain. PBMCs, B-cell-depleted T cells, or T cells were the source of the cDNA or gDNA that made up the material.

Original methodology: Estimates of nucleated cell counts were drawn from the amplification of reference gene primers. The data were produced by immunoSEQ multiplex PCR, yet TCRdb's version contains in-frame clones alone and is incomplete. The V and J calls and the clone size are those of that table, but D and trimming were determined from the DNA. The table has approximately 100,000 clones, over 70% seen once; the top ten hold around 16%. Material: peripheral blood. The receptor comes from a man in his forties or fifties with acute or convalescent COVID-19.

The CDR3 coding sequence is TGTGCCAGCTCACCCCCTGGCTCCCTGAGGGGCAATCAGCCCCAGCATTTT. This encodes CASSPPGSLRGNQPQHF. V usage is TRBV18 and J usage is TRBJ1-5; D is undetermined. The CDR3 runs 17 residues. The germline CDR1 and CDR2 sequences are KGHSH and LQKENI. Trimming pared 3 bases from V and 2 bases from J, leaving 17 bases between.